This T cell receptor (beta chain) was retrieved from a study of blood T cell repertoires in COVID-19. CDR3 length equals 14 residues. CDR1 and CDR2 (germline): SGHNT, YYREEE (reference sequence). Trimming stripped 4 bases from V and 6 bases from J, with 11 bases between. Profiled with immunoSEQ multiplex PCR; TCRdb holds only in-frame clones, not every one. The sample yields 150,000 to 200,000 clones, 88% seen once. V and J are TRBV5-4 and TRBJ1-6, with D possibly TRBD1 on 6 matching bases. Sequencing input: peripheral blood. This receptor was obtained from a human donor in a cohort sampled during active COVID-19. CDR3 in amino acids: CASSPGDRNSPLHF. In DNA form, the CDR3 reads TGTGCCAGCAGCCCAGGGGACCGTAATTCACCCCTCCACTTT.